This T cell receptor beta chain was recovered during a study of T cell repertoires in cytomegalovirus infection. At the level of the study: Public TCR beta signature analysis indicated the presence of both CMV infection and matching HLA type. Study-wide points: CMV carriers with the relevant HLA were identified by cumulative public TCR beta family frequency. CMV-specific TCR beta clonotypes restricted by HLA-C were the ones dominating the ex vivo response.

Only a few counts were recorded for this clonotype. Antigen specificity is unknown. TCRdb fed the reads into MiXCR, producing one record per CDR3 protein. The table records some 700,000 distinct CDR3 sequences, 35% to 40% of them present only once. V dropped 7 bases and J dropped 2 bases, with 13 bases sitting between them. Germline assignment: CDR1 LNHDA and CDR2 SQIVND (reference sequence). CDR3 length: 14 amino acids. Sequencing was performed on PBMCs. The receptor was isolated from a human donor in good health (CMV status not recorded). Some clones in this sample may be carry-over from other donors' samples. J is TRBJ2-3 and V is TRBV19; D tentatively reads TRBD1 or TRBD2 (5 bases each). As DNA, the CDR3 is TGTGCCAGTAAAATGGGGGTTATCACAGATACGCAGTATTTT. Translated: CASKMGVITDTQYF.